The 27 T cell receptor beta chains listed next were all sequenced from one sample in a study of vaccination and CD4 T cells after COVID-19. TCRdb recomputed calls from the PCR reads with MiXCR, one row per CDR3 protein. This sample yields 30,000 to 40,000 distinct CDR3 sequences, of which approximately 40% are seen a single time; roughly 6.2% belongs to the top ten. Time point in this sample: late sampling 161 to 241 days after vaccination in a few convalescent patients. The starting material was CD4+ T cells from blood, obtained about 7 months after SARS-CoV-2 vaccination. The source of these receptors is a human donor who had recovered from COVID-19.

This chain uses TRBV20-1 with TRBJ2-5; possible D gene TRBD2, 6 bases. The V gene lost 0 bases and the J gene lost 3 bases, with 11 bases spanning the gap. Germline V gives CDR1 DFQATT, CDR2 SNEGSKA (reference sequence). CDR3 size: 14 residues. The DNA for the CDR3 is TGCAGTGCTAGAGATGGAGGGCCTGAAGAGACCCAGTACTTC. Protein product: CSARDGGPEETQYF.

The chain joins TRBV6-1 to TRBJ2-7, with D possibly matching TRBD1 (6 bases). The V end lost 5 bases, the J end lost 3 bases, and 17 bases lay between the germline ends. Germline loops: CDR1 MNHNS, CDR2 SASEGT. The length of the CDR3 is 15 residues. The CDR3 DNA reads as TGTGCCAGCAGTCCAAGAAGGACAGCCATCTACGAGCAGTACTTC. This translates into CASSPRRTAIYEQYF.

The rearrangement joins TRBV27 to TRBJ1-5, with D unclear. This CDR3 is built from 17 residues. V dropped 1 base and J dropped 3 bases, with 16 bases sitting between them. Germline CDR1 MNHEY, CDR2 SMNVEV (reference sequence). CDR3 nucleotides: TGTGCCAGCAGTTTATTAGCGGTGGGCCGGGACAATCAGCCCCAGCATTTT. It codes for CASSLLAVGRDNQPQHF.

The V call is TRBV6-1, the J call TRBJ2-7; no definite D call. The CDR3 has 20 amino acids. The V gene's germline CDR1 is MNHNS and CDR2 SASEGT. Trimming stripped 8 bases from V and 2 bases from J, with 34 bases between. The CDR3 protein is CASGNWVRPALQTTTYEQYF. Here the CDR3 DNA reads TGTGCCAGCGGTAATTGGGTCCGGCCAGCCCTTCAAACCACCACCTACGAGCAGTACTTC.

The chain carries TRBV6-4 and TRBJ2-3; either TRBD1 or TRBD2 may fit D (5 bases each). The CDR3 covers 14 residues. Trimming pared 7 bases from V and 0 bases from J, leaving 11 bases between. Per germline, CDR1 MRHNA and CDR2 SNTAGT. The CDR3 DNA is TGTGCCAGCAAGGTCGGGGCTAGCACAGATACGCAGTATTTT. Amino acids: CASKVGASTDTQYF.

The J gene is TRBJ2-4, the V gene TRBV5-1, with 14 bases lining up with TRBD2. Germline V gene data show CDR1 as SGHRS and CDR2 as YFSETQ. The CDR3 is made up of 16 amino acids. Losses at the gene ends were 5 bases for V and 8 bases for J; bases not matched to a gene: 9. CDR3 in DNA: TGCGCCAGCAGTTCCGGGACTAGCGGGAGTCCGGACATTCAGTACTTC. This gives the protein CASSSGTSGSPDIQYF.

This chain links TRBV25-1 with TRBJ2-7, with D hard to call. The V and J ends lost 1 base and 6 bases respectively, with 7 bases between them. The germline V gene encodes CDR1 MGHDK and CDR2 SYGVNS. The CDR3 has 12 residues. CDR3 in amino acids: CASSEFGSEQYF. The DNA of the CDR3 is TGTGCCAGCAGTGAATTCGGTAGCGAGCAGTACTTC.

The chain recombines TRBV10-3 with TRBJ1-5; no definite D call. The V gene lost 5 bases and the J gene lost 7 bases, with 18 bases spanning the gap. This CDR3 contains 15 residues. The germline V gene encodes CDR1 ENHRY and CDR2 SYGVKD. CDR3 sequence reads: CAISSANPLKQPQHF. The CDR3 DNA is TGTGCCATCAGTTCAGCGAACCCGCTTAAACAGCCCCAGCATTTT.

This clonotype showed up just a few times. J is TRBJ2-5 and V is TRBV15, with 8 bases identical to TRBD2. J was trimmed by 7 bases and V by 0 bases; bases with no gene match: 7. This CDR3 region has 15 residues. CDR1 is LNHNV, CDR2 YYDKDF, per germline (reference sequence). The CDR3 is CATSRDSTSDATQYF. CDR3 DNA sequence: TGTGCCACCAGCAGAGACTCGACTAGCGATGCGACCCAGTACTTC.

This clonotype occurred a few times. The CDR3 region has the DNA TGTGCCAGCAGTTACCAAGAAAATTCACCCCTCCACTTT. Protein product: CASSYQENSPLHF. This chain connects TRBV6-5 to TRBJ1-6, with D uncertain. Per the germline V gene, CDR1 is MNHEY and CDR2 is SVGAGI. Trimming took off 2 bases at V and 7 bases at J, with 6 bases between the two ends. The CDR3 covers 13 residues.

In its sample, this clonotype was seen a few times. The chain joins TRBV7-3 to TRBJ2-1; 9 nucleotides line up with TRBD2. The CDR3 has 15 residues. The V gene's germline CDR1 is SGHTA and CDR2 FQGTGA. J lost 6 bases, V lost 2 bases, and 5 bases had no gene match. CDR3 in DNA: TGTGCCAGCAGCTTAGGACGGACTAGCGCCAATGAGCAGTTCTTC. Its translation is CASSLGRTSANEQFF.

This rearrangement joins TRBV6-2 or TRBV6-3 to TRBJ2-3, with a possible D match to TRBD2 (6 bases). The CDR3 extends over 16 amino acids. In germline, CDR1 is MNHEY, CDR2 SVGEGT. V lost 2 bases, J lost 5 bases, and 17 bases lay in between. The CDR3 is CASSYLGGTGGDTQYF. The CDR3 DNA follows: TGTGCCAGCAGTTACCTTGGCGGGACCGGTGGAGATACGCAGTATTTT.

This clonotype was seen a few times. The V gene is TRBV20-1, the J gene TRBJ2-7; D uncertain. The CDR3 consists of 19 residues. Germline V gene lookup returns CDR1 DFQATT and CDR2 SNEGSKA (reference sequence). The V end lost 2 bases, the J end lost 1 base, and 27 bases lay between the germline ends. This CDR3 reads CSARYASDPFRRPSYEQYF. CDR3 DNA: TGCAGTGCTAGATATGCCTCTGACCCATTCCGACGTCCATCCTACGAGCAGTACTTC.

The sample holds a few counts of this clonotype. This chain uses TRBV20-1 with TRBJ1-5, with D tentatively TRBD1 (6 bases). Trimming took 1 base from V and 5 from J, leaving 18 bases between them. CDR1 is DFQATT and CDR2 is SNEGSKA in the germline V gene (reference sequence). This CDR3 is built from 16 residues. The CDR3 here is CSARVRLGGWDQPQHF. CDR3 nucleotide sequence: TGCAGTGCTAGAGTTAGGTTGGGGGGCTGGGATCAGCCCCAGCATTTT.

This clonotype was found a few times. The chain uses TRBV2 and TRBJ1-6; 7 nucleotides align to TRBD1. Trimming cost V 4 bases and J 7 bases; bases outside gene matches: 7. Germline CDR1 reads SNHLY; CDR2 reads FYNNEI. The CDR3 has 15 amino acids. CDR3 loop: CASSARDSYNSPLHF. CDR3 in DNA: TGTGCCAGCAGTGCTCGGGACAGCTACAATTCACCCCTCCACTTT.

The chain carries TRBV5-5 and TRBJ1-5; 7 nucleotides agree with TRBD1. Germline V gene sequence: CDR1 SGHKS, CDR2 YYEKEE (reference sequence). V lost 7 bases, J lost 6 bases, and 13 bases stayed unmatched. The CDR3 contains 15 residues. The CDR3 sequence: CASRRTDRVFQPQHF. The CDR3 DNA follows: TGTGCCAGCCGACGCACAGACAGGGTTTTTCAGCCCCAGCATTTT.

V and J are TRBV7-8 and TRBJ1-2, with D unclear. Germline loops: CDR1 SGHVS, CDR2 FQNEAQ. The CDR3 is 13 residues long. V was cut by 1 base and J by 7 bases, with 10 bases left in between. Here the CDR3 reads CASSLVLGSGYTF. CDR3 nucleotide sequence: TGTGCCAGCAGCTTAGTGTTGGGATCTGGCTACACCTTC.

V gene TRBV20-1 combines with J gene TRBJ2-7, with D tentatively TRBD2 (6 bases). In germline, CDR1 is DFQATT, CDR2 SNEGSKA (reference sequence). Trimming took 3 bases from V and 6 from J, leaving 15 bases between them. This CDR3 region has 13 residues. The CDR3 DNA follows: TGCAGTGCTAGGGGGAGGCTAGAGATCGAGCAGTACTTC. It translates to CSARGRLEIEQYF.

The rearrangement uses TRBV4-3 and TRBJ2-5; D is ambiguous. Per germline, CDR1 LGHNA and CDR2 YSLEER. CDR3 size: 17 residues. With 0 bases removed from V and 0 bases from J, the gap between germline ends came to 14 bases. CDR3 in amino acids: CASSQDGHSEYQETQYF. The CDR3 coding sequence is TGCGCCAGCAGCCAAGATGGGCATTCCGAGTACCAAGAGACCCAGTACTTC.

This chain links TRBV20-1 with TRBJ1-1; TRBD1 is a possible D gene (5 bases). Germline V gives CDR1 DFQATT, CDR2 SNEGSKA (reference sequence). V dropped 1 base and J dropped 4 bases, with 16 bases sitting between them. CDR3 size: 15 residues. The CDR3 coding sequence is TGCAGTGCTAGAGGGGAGCAGGGAATCATCACTGAAGCTTTCTTT. This encodes CSARGEQGIITEAFF.

This clonotype was counted only a few times. V and J are TRBV6-1 and TRBJ1-5, with D perhaps TRBD1 (5 bases). The germline V and J ends were trimmed by 3 bases and 0 bases, with 9 bases remaining between them. Per germline, CDR1 MNHNS and CDR2 SASEGT. The CDR3 has 15 residues. Here the CDR3 reads CASSDEGNSNQPQHF. CDR3 sequence (DNA): TGTGCCAGCAGTGATGAGGGGAATAGCAATCAGCCCCAGCATTTT.

The chain combines TRBV2 with TRBJ1-1; D is perhaps TRBD1 (6 bases). This CDR3 has 13 residues. Trimming removed 10 bases at V and 2 bases at J, with 14 bases between. CDR1 is SNHLY and CDR2 is FYNNEI in the germline V gene. CDR3 protein: CANPPDSNTEAFF. In DNA form, the CDR3 reads TGTGCCAACCCTCCGGACAGCAACACTGAAGCTTTCTTT.

This clonotype has more than one count but fewer than ten. This chain links TRBV7-2 with TRBJ1-5; 9 nucleotides line up with TRBD1. Per germline, CDR1 SGHTA and CDR2 FQGNSA. The CDR3 sequence is 15 residues long. V lost 5 bases, J lost 4 bases, and 6 bases stayed unmatched. CDR3: CASSLWDRVNQPQHF. Here the CDR3 DNA reads TGTGCCAGCAGCCTGTGGGACAGGGTTAATCAGCCCCAGCATTTT.

The chain joins TRBV4-2 to TRBJ1-6; no firm D call. V dropped 1 base and J dropped 9 bases, with 7 bases sitting between them. Germline lookup yields CDR1 LGHNA and CDR2 YNFKEQ. The CDR3 spans 13 residues. CDR3 nucleotide sequence: TGTGCCAGCAGCCAAGGTGGCATTTCACCCCTCCACTTT. Residues: CASSQGGISPLHF.

This clonotype was observed a few times. This rearrangement joins TRBV28 to TRBJ1-2, with D possibly being TRBD1 (6 bases). This CDR3 region has 14 residues. V was clipped by 6 bases and J by 4 bases, with 15 bases between them. Germline CDR1 and CDR2: MDHEN and SYDVKM. The CDR3 sequence: CASSADRRAYGYTF. Written as DNA, the CDR3 is TGTGCCAGCAGCGCCGACAGGAGGGCCTATGGCTACACCTTC.

This clonotype was counted only a few times. The V gene is TRBV6-1, the J gene TRBJ2-3; D might be TRBD1 (5 bases). V shed 6 bases and J shed 2 bases, with 15 bases lying between them. Germline V lookup: CDR1 MNHNS, CDR2 SASEGT. The CDR3 spans 15 residues. The CDR3 DNA is TGTGCCAGCAGGAGAGACAGACCTAACACAGATACGCAGTATTTT. Its protein product is CASRRDRPNTDTQYF.

The chain uses TRBV7-9 and TRBJ2-5; TRBD1 aligns across 7 bases. This CDR3 has 15 residues. V shed 5 bases and J 2 bases; nucleotides not matched to a gene: 8. The germline CDR1 and CDR2 sequences are SEHNR and FQNEAQ (reference sequence). The CDR3 nucleotides are TGTGCCAGCAGCCCCTTAACAGGGGTACAAGAGACCCAGTACTTC. It is translated as CASSPLTGVQETQYF.